The 32 T cell receptor beta chains presented below share a single source sample, sequenced in a study of molecular identifiers for immune sequencing clone quantification. Via MiXCR, TCRdb re-called the PCR reads, giving one row per CDR3 protein. This table has about half a million distinct CDR3 sequences, 25% appearing once. The sequencing sample was made of naive CD8+ T cells from blood, with Jurkat cell RNA spiked in. Subset indicated: FACS-sorted CD8+CD4-CCR7+CD45RA+ naive T cells. The origin of the receptors is a human donor in good health. Some libraries in this study had Jurkat cell RNA spiked in.

This clonotype was counted at least ten times. This sequence joins TRBV7-9 and TRBJ2-3; 10 bases agree with TRBD2. The V gene's germline CDR1 is SEHNR and CDR2 FQNEAQ (reference sequence). The CDR3 has 17 residues. Trimming removed 6 bases from V and 6 bases from J; junction bases left unmatched: 15. CDR3 residues: CASSQPGTSASTDTQYF. CDR3 nucleotides: TGTGCCAGCAGTCAACCCGGGACTAGCGCATCCACTGATACGCAGTATTTT.

This clonotype has a count of ten or more. For the CDR3, the DNA is TGTGCCAGCAGTTTTAGGGGACTGAACACTGAAGCTTTCTTT. This gives the protein CASSFRGLNTEAFF. V usage is TRBV28 and J usage is TRBJ1-1, with a possible D match to TRBD1 (5 bases). The CDR3 consists of 14 residues. Deletions cut 3 bases from V and 0 bases from J, with 8 bases between. Germline V gene sequence: CDR1 MDHEN, CDR2 SYDVKM.

A word on this clonotype: An end of the junction differs from the germline gene, which may be a read error. The chain employs TRBV14 and TRBJ2-7, with D possibly matching TRBD1 (6 bases). The CDR3 totals 16 residues. Germline CDR1 reads SGHDN; CDR2 reads FVKESK. The CDR3 spells CASSLDVGTRAYEQYF. As DNA, the CDR3 is TGTGCGAGCAGCCTAGACGTCGGGACACGAGCCTACGAGCAGTACTTC.

This clonotype was counted at least ten times. This sequence joins TRBV30 and TRBJ2-7; a weak D match, TRBD1 (5 bases). V lost 3 bases and J lost 3, with 12 bases in between. This CDR3 is 13 amino acids long. CDR1 and CDR2 from the germline V gene are GTSNPN and SVGIG (reference sequence). The CDR3 region has the DNA TGTGCCTGGAGAGCAGGGTTAAGCTACGAGCAGTACTTC. Protein sequence: CAWRAGLSYEQYF. Based on the CDR3 plus reference TRBV30 and TRBJ2-7, the full variable domain is SQTIHQWPATLVQPVGSPLSLECTVEGTSNPNLYWYRQAAGRGLQLLFYSVGIGQISSEVPQNLSASRPQDRQFILSSKKLLLSDSGFYLCAWRAGLSYEQYFGPGTRLTVT.

V and J are TRBV9 and TRBJ1-1, with TRBD1 as a possible D gene (5 bases). The CDR3 is made up of 14 amino acids. The V end lost 4 bases, the J end lost 8 bases, and 18 bases lay between the germline ends. CDR1 is SGDLS and CDR2 is YYNGEE in the germline V gene. The CDR3 sequence: CASSRDDSYREAFF. The CDR3 DNA sequence: TGTGCCAGCAGCCGAGACGACAGCTACAGGGAAGCTTTCTTT.

This clonotype was recorded a few times. The V gene is TRBV6-2 or TRBV6-3, the J gene TRBJ2-5; 13 bases fit TRBD2. The CDR3 contains 16 residues. V lost 5 bases to trimming and J lost 3 bases; unmatched junction nucleotides: 6. Germline V gives CDR1 MNHEY, CDR2 SVGEGT. CDR3 sequence (DNA): TGTGCCAGCAGTCTCCTCGGACTAGCGGGGGAAGAGACCCAGTACTTC. It translates to CASSLLGLAGEETQYF.

V and J are TRBV6-2 or TRBV6-3 and TRBJ1-1, with TRBD1 matching 9 bases. Germline CDR1 and CDR2: MNHEY and SVGEGT. V dropped 6 bases and J dropped 6; count of bases not matched to a gene: 14. This CDR3 has 16 amino acids. The CDR3 DNA reads TGTGCCAGCAGCCGATCCGGGACAGGGATTTGGGCTGAAGCTTTCTTT. Translation: CASSRSGTGIWAEAFF.

V gene TRBV27 combines with J gene TRBJ2-1; D is ambiguous. Germline V gene data show CDR1 as MNHEY and CDR2 as SMNVEV (reference sequence). CDR3 length: 12 amino acids. V lost 3 bases and J 10 bases, leaving 10 bases between the germline ends. In DNA form, the CDR3 reads TGTGCCAGCAGTTTTACGGCTGGGGAGCAGTTCTTC. Amino acids: CASSFTAGEQFF.

V gene TRBV3-1 combines with J gene TRBJ1-2; weak D call: TRBD1 (5 bases). V lost 2 bases and J 2 bases, leaving 12 bases between the germline ends. This CDR3 comprises 15 residues. CDR1 and CDR2 from the germline V gene are LGHDT and YNNKEL (reference sequence). CDR3 loop: CASSQRGVVNYGYTF. The CDR3 nucleotides are TGTGCCAGCAGCCAAAGGGGAGTGGTGAACTATGGCTACACCTTC.

About this clonotype itself: At one boundary the junction diverges from the germline segment, which might be a read error. This chain connects TRBV15 to TRBJ1-3; D unclear. The CDR3 is 16 amino acids. Looked up from germline, CDR1 is LNHNV and CDR2 is YYDKDF (reference sequence). CDR3 nucleotides: TGTGCCACCAGCAGAGGGCTGGTGTCCTCTGGTAACACCATATATTTT. Protein: CATSRGLVSSGNTIYF.

The V and J genes are TRBV28 and TRBJ2-1; the match to TRBD1 covers 9 bases. The V gene's germline CDR1 is MDHEN and CDR2 SYDVKM. The J segment lost 5 bases and the V segment lost 4 bases, leaving 9 bases of the junction unmatched. The CDR3 is made up of 16 amino acids. The CDR3 DNA reads TGTGCCAGCAGTTCCCGAACAGGGGGCGCGAACAATGAGCAGTTCTTC. Protein sequence: CASSSRTGGANNEQFF.

This clonotype was seen repeatedly, ten times or more. The chain is built from TRBV6-5 and TRBJ1-1; tentative D call: TRBD1 (6 bases). V was cut by 10 bases and J by 1 base, with 19 bases left in between. The germline V gene encodes CDR1 MNHEY and CDR2 SVGAGI. The CDR3 length is 15 residues. The chain's CDR3 is CATKGGGGPNTEAFF. The CDR3 nucleotides are TGTGCCACCAAAGGTGGGGGGGGCCCGAACACTGAAGCTTTCTTT.

Only a few counts were recorded for this clonotype. The rearrangement uses TRBV10-3 and TRBJ2-3; D unclear. In germline, CDR1 is ENHRY, CDR2 SYGVKD. The CDR3 is 12 residues long. V gave up 2 bases and J gave up 4 bases, with 4 bases separating them. CDR3 region: CAISEVADTQYF. The CDR3 nucleotides are TGTGCCATCAGTGAGGTGGCAGATACGCAGTATTTT.

This clonotype has at least ten counts. The chain joins TRBV7-9 to TRBJ1-5; D unresolved. The length of the CDR3 is 12 residues. Germline V CDR1 and CDR2: SEHNR, FQNEAQ (reference sequence). V lost 3 bases and J lost 3, with 3 bases in between. The CDR3 sequence: CASSLANQPQHF. The CDR3 DNA is TGTGCCAGCAGCTTGGCCAATCAGCCCCAGCATTTT.

The chain recombines TRBV15 with TRBJ2-3; the match to TRBD2 covers 9 bases. Germline CDR1 LNHNV, CDR2 YYDKDF (reference sequence). J gave up 0 bases and V 8 bases, and 6 bases lay outside the gene matches. The CDR3 totals 15 residues. For the CDR3, the DNA is TGTGCCACCTCGGGCGGGGGGGCCAGCACAGATACGCAGTATTTT. It yields the protein CATSGGGASTDTQYF.

This clonotype was recorded a few times. This sequence joins TRBV2 and TRBJ2-5; 7 bases agree with TRBD1. The germline CDR1 and CDR2 sequences are SNHLY and FYNNEI. The CDR3 extends over 15 amino acids. V lost 3 bases and J lost 9; bases outside the gene matches: 13. This CDR3 reads CASSDWTGQQFAQYF. The DNA of the CDR3 is TGTGCCAGCAGTGATTGGACAGGCCAGCAGTTTGCCCAGTACTTC. Full variable domain (outside the CDR3, taken from reference TRBV2 and TRBJ2-5): EPEVTQTPSHQVTQMGQEVILRCVPISNHLYFYWYRQILGQKVEFLVSFYNNEISEKSEIFDDQFSVERPDGSNFTLKIRSTKLEDSAMYFCASSDWTGQQFAQYFGPGTRLLVL.

This clonotype has at least ten counts. The junction departs from germline at one end; a sequencing error may be responsible. The chain is built from TRBV7-2 and TRBJ1-1; D might be TRBD1 (5 bases). The germline gives CDR1 SGHTA, CDR2 FQGNSA. This CDR3 comprises 14 residues. The CDR3 reads CASTLARGAPGAFF. The DNA of the CDR3 is TGTGCCAGCACCTTAGCCCGGGGCGCTCCTGGAGCTTTCTTT.

About this clonotype: A much larger clone differs by one base, so this may be a read error. The chain uses TRBV12-3 or TRBV12-4 and TRBJ2-3, with D possibly matching TRBD2 (5 bases). The CDR3 is made up of 16 amino acids. Between the trimmed V and J ends, which lost 8 bases and 6 bases, there was a span of 24 bases. The CDR3 region is CASGPSLVPRGDTQYF. The CDR3 region has the DNA TGTGCCAGCGGTCCCTCCTTAGTCCCCCGAGGGGATACGCAGTATTTT.

This clonotype was found a few times. This chain links TRBV12-3 or TRBV12-4 with TRBJ2-7; possible D gene TRBD1, 6 bases. The CDR3 consists of 13 residues. With 1 base removed from V and 6 bases from J, the gap between germline ends came to 10 bases. This CDR3 is CASSLDRAVEQYF. The CDR3 DNA sequence: TGTGCCAGCAGTTTAGACAGGGCGGTCGAGCAGTACTTC.

This clonotype occurred a few times. The gene calls are TRBV20-1 and TRBJ2-1; 8 nucleotides match TRBD2. CDR3 length: 16 amino acids. Germline loops: CDR1 DFQATT, CDR2 SNEGSKA (reference sequence). CDR3 amino acids: CSPGEDSGTSYNEQFF. In DNA, the CDR3 is TGCAGCCCGGGAGAAGATAGCGGGACCTCCTACAATGAGCAGTTCTTC.

This clonotype was counted many times. The V and J genes are TRBV28 and TRBJ2-4; D uncertain. Looked up from germline, CDR1 is MDHEN and CDR2 is SYDVKM. V lost 3 bases to trimming and J lost 4 bases, with 13 bases between them. This CDR3 has 15 residues. CDR3 sequence (DNA): TGTGCCAGCAGTTTTACCGATACGCTGAAAAACATTCAGTACTTC. It translates to CASSFTDTLKNIQYF.

This clonotype was observed many times. The chain uses TRBV20-1 and TRBJ2-6, with 7 bases fitting TRBD1. J gave up 2 bases and V 0 bases, and 1 base lay outside the gene matches. Per the germline V gene, CDR1 is DFQATT and CDR2 is SNEGSKA (reference sequence). This CDR3 comprises 15 residues. Written as DNA, the CDR3 is TGCAGTGCTAGAGAACAGGGGACTGGGGCCAACGTCCTGACTTTC. Translation gives CSAREQGTGANVLTF.

As concerns this clonotype: With a much larger clone just one base away, this may be a read error. No conserved phenylalanine or tryptophan ends this CDR3, so it is likely a read error. This chain links TRBV5-6 with TRBJ2-7; D tentatively reads TRBD1 or TRBD2 (5 bases each). Germline values: CDR1 SGHDT, CDR2 YYEEEE. Trimming removed 0 bases at V and 5 bases at J, with 18 bases between. CDR3 size: 16 residues. The CDR3 DNA follows: TGTGCCAGCAGCTTGGGGGGGTACTTGGCCGGCGACGAGCAGTACCTC. It yields the protein CASSLGGYLAGDEQYL.

At least ten counts were recorded for this clonotype. This chain links TRBV27 with TRBJ1-4; a weak D match, TRBD1 (5 bases). Trimming cost V 2 bases and J 5 bases, with 15 bases left between them. CDR3 size: 16 residues. Germline loops: CDR1 MNHEY, CDR2 SMNVEV (reference sequence). This CDR3 reads CASSLIPGPENEKLFF. The CDR3 DNA sequence: TGTGCCAGCAGTTTAATACCGGGGCCGGAGAATGAAAAACTGTTTTTT.

This clonotype was seen only a few times. This chain connects TRBV30 to TRBJ2-1; tentatively, D is TRBD1 (5 bases). Germline V gene sequence: CDR1 GTSNPN, CDR2 SVGIG (reference sequence). Trimming removed 2 bases at V and 10 bases at J, with 12 bases between. This CDR3 spans 12 amino acids. As DNA, the CDR3 is TGTGCCTGGAGTCCGGCCAGGGAAGAGCAGTTCTTC. This sequence encodes CAWSPAREEQFF.

This clonotype was counted at least ten times. The CDR3 loop reads CASGPQDEQYF. The DNA of the CDR3 is TGCGCCAGCGGACCCCAAGACGAGCAGTACTTC. This chain joins TRBV4-1 and TRBJ2-7; D is uncertain. V was shortened by 8 bases and J by 5 bases, with 10 bases between the two germline ends. Germline-derived CDR1 and CDR2 are MGHRA and YSYEKL. The CDR3 totals 11 residues.

This clonotype appeared many times. This chain connects TRBV7-2 to TRBJ2-1; D not certain. Germline values: CDR1 SGHTA, CDR2 FQGNSA. CDR3 length equals 14 residues. V lost 1 base, J lost 4 bases, and 8 bases lay in between. The CDR3, as DNA: TGTGCCAGCAGCTTAGTCGACGAGTACAATGAGCAGTTCTTC. As protein: CASSLVDEYNEQFF.

The rearrangement joins TRBV12-3 or TRBV12-4 to TRBJ2-3; TRBD2 matches 7 bases. The CDR3 extends over 16 amino acids. Losses at the gene ends were 9 bases for V and 0 bases for J; bases not matched to a gene: 12. The CDR3: CASQQKTGGSTDTQYF. The CDR3 coding sequence is TGTGCCAGTCAACAAAAGACGGGGGGAAGCACAGATACGCAGTATTTT.

The chain is built from TRBV30 and TRBJ2-5, with a tentative D call TRBD1 (5 bases). The germline V gene encodes CDR1 GTSNPN and CDR2 SVGIG (reference sequence). Trimming took off 1 base at V and 4 bases at J, with 16 bases between the two ends. This CDR3 region has 15 residues. CDR3 protein: CAWSATEILGETQYF. The DNA of the CDR3 is TGTGCCTGGAGTGCGACAGAGATTTTAGGAGAGACCCAGTACTTC.

The table lists this clonotype with many counts. CDR3 sequence reads: CASSLGPSGTYEQYF. Here the CDR3 DNA reads TGTGCCAGCAGCTTGGGGCCTAGCGGAACCTACGAGCAGTACTTC. The chain recombines TRBV5-5 with TRBJ2-7; 7 positions match TRBD2. There are 15 residues in the CDR3. Germline CDR1 reads SGHKS; CDR2 reads YYEKEE (reference sequence). Germline trimming cut 0 bases from V and 2 bases from J; bases unmatched to any gene: 5. The variable domain in full, with the rest retrieved from reference TRBV5-5 and TRBJ2-7, is DAGVTQSPTHLIKTRGQQVTLRCSPISGHKSVSWYQQVLGQGPQFIFQYYEKEERGRGNFPDRFSARQFPNYSSELNVNALLLGDSALYLCASSLGPSGTYEQYFGPGTRLTVT.

The rearrangement uses TRBV7-2 and TRBJ1-3; the match to TRBD1 covers 8 bases. CDR1 and CDR2 from the germline V gene are SGHTA and FQGNSA. Trimming took 4 bases from V and 0 from J; bases not matched to a gene: 8. CDR3 size: 17 residues. This CDR3 is CTSSSGQGTVSGNTIYF. CDR3 nucleotides: TGTACCAGCAGCTCCGGACAGGGCACAGTCTCTGGAAACACCATATATTTT.

As to this clonotype: A read error may explain this, as a much larger clone is one base away. The genes are TRBV29-1 and TRBJ2-2; 8 bases line up with TRBD1. Losses at the gene ends were 1 base for V and 9 bases for J; bases not matched to a gene: 10. Germline V CDR1 and CDR2: SQVTM, ANQGSEA. The CDR3 extends over 15 amino acids. The CDR3: CSVEGTGSWSWELFF. CDR3 in DNA: TGCAGCGTTGAAGGGACAGGGTCTTGGTCCTGGGAGCTGTTTTTT.